This T cell receptor (beta chain) was captured in a study of T-cell memory formation after mild COVID-19. Study-wide results and limits: Clones that shrank (day 15 to 85) were balanced CD4/CD8, whereas later expanders leaned CD4+.

The CDR3 covers 14 residues. Germline values: CDR1 SGHTA, CDR2 FQGNSA. The V end lost 0 bases, the J end lost 10 bases, and 13 bases lay between the germline ends. To note about this clonotype: Its antigen is not identified.

TCRdb processed the 5' RACE reads anew with MiXCR; each CDR3 protein has one entry. The data show 90,000 to 120,000 distinct CDR3 sequences, with roughly an eighth seen just once and 35% to 50% held by the top ten. This receptor was identified in a man aged 18 to 29 who had mild COVID-19 (a few samples of this study predate the infection). Cell type and time point are not known. Sequenced: PBMCs or a T cell subset sorted from them (not recorded which). The J gene is TRBJ2-1, the V gene TRBV7-2, with D hard to call. Here the CDR3 DNA reads TGTGCCAGCAGCTTAGCAGACGGCTCTCGGGAGCAGTTCTTC. This codes for CASSLADGSREQFF.